This TCR beta chain was identified during a study of blood T cell repertoires in COVID-19. Turning to the study itself: Sources were T cells, B-cell-depleted T cells, or PBMCs; the material itself was cDNA or gDNA.

Methods used by the authors: Researchers report that nucleated cell counts were estimated from reference gene primer amplification. Method: immunoSEQ multiplex PCR; TCRdb's copy keeps in-frame clones and lacks some. The DNA was the basis for D and trimming; V, J and clone size are from that table. Here the sample spans roughly 70,000 clones, 75% being singletons. Germline lookup yields CDR1 MNHEY and CDR2 SMNVEV (reference sequence). This CDR3 has 11 amino acids. Trimming shortened V by 4 bases and J by 3 bases, and 4 bases separated the two germline ends. Sequencing was performed on peripheral blood. The rearrangement joins TRBV27 to TRBJ2-7; unclear D gene. This receptor was identified in a man between 70 and 80 years old with acute or convalescent COVID-19. CDR3 nucleotide sequence: TGTGCCAGCAGTTCGGGCTACGAGCAGTACTTC. Its translation is CASSSGYEQYF.